This is a list of T cell receptor beta chains from one sample in a study of T cells in Graves' hyperthyroidism and ophthalmopathy. TCRdb reprocessed the multiplex PCR reads with MiXCR, giving one entry per CDR3 protein. Of approximately 640,000 distinct CDR3 sequences detected, roughly 17% appear once; the ten largest clones hold roughly a sixth. The sample comprised blood. These receptor sequences come from a man aged 45-60 years with Graves' hyperthyroidism. Each CDR3 is given with its conserved first and last residue. D genes are given only for firm matches. Not every row has a clone size; where given, it reads once, few, many or a size class.

TRBJ2-5	many	TRBV7-9	.	CASSYPTASGETQYF	TGTGCCAGCAGCTACCCCACGGCGTCTGGGGAGACCCAGTACTTC
TRBJ2-7	many	TRBV3-1	.	CASSQRQGYEQYF	TGTGCCAGCAGCCAGCGGCAGGGCTACGAGCAGTACTTC
TRBJ1-2	many	TRBV11-2	.	CASSLEWGPYGYTF	TGTGCCAGCAGCTTAGAATGGGGGCCCTATGGCTACACCTTC
TRBJ2-1	many	TRBV27	.	CASSFQGSATRQFF	TGTGCCAGCAGTTTCCAGGGGTCCGCCACTCGGCAGTTCTTC
TRBJ1-6	.	TRBV9	TRBD1	CASSVGTPGQIPARLHF	TGTGCCAGCAGCGTAGGAACTCCGGGACAGATCCCGGCGAGGCTCCACTTT
TRBJ1-4	.	TRBV20-1	.	CSARDQRGATNEKLFF	TGCAGTGCTAGAGATCAGCGGGGTGCAACTAATGAAAAACTGTTTTTT
TRBJ2-1	.	TRBV9	.	CASSPLTRTGGGNEQFF	TGTGCCAGCAGCCCCCTTACTCGGACAGGAGGAGGGAATGAGCAGTTCTTC
TRBJ2-1	many	TRBV12-3/TRBV12-4	TRBD1	CASSTTGGTNNEQFF	TGTGCCAGCAGTACAACAGGGGGAACGAACAATGAGCAGTTCTTC
TRBJ2-2	.	TRBV9	.	CASSVALVNTGELFF	TGTGCCAGCAGCGTAGCGTTAGTCAACACCGGGGAGCTGTTTTTT
TRBJ1-2	.	TRBV5-1	.	CASSSGLGDGYTF	TGCGCCAGCAGCTCGGGACTGGGAGATGGCTACACCTTC
TRBJ2-7	.	TRBV7-9	TRBD1	CASSLGGQGIHYEQYF	TGTGCCAGCAGCTTAGGGGGACAGGGGATCCACTACGAGCAGTACTTC
TRBJ2-3	few	TRBV14	TRBD1	CASSQDRGRADTQYF	TGTGCCAGCAGCCAAGACAGGGGGCGCGCAGATACGCAGTATTTT
TRBJ2-5	.	TRBV5-6	TRBD2	CASSLWLAGSETQYF	TGTGCCAGCAGCTTGTGGCTAGCGGGGTCGGAGACCCAGTACTTC
TRBJ1-1	many	TRBV9	.	CASSELPTGYEAFF	TGTGCCAGCAGCGAACTCCCGACGGGATATGAAGCTTTCTTT
TRBJ1-4	many	TRBV6-1	.	CASSTGPTNEKLFF	TGTGCCAGCAGTACAGGGCCAACTAATGAAAAACTGTTTTTT
TRBJ2-2	many	TRBV10-1	TRBD2	CASSERAGYYQNTGELFF	TGCGCCAGCAGTGAACGAGCGGGATATTACCAGAACACCGGGGAGCTGTTTTTT
TRBJ1-2	many	TRBV19	TRBD1	CASSYPGQRDYGYTF	TGTGCCAGTAGTTATCCGGGACAGAGAGACTATGGCTACACCTTC
TRBJ1-2	.	TRBV5-6	TRBD1	CASSWTGPMDGYTF	TGTGCCAGCAGCTGGACAGGGCCTATGGATGGCTACACCTTC
TRBJ2-1	.	TRBV5-6	TRBD1	CASSLGQRYPAEQFF	TGTGCCAGCAGTCTGGGACAGCGGTATCCCGCTGAGCAGTTCTTC
TRBJ2-5	few	TRBV7-8	.	CASSLVKIQGTQYF	TGTGCCAGCAGCTTAGTAAAAATCCAAGGCACCCAGTACTTC
TRBJ1-4	few	TRBV9	.	CASSGPDGNEKLFF	TGTGCCAGCAGCGGGCCCGATGGTAATGAAAAACTGTTTTTT
TRBJ1-1	.	TRBV10-1	.	CASSPRASNTEAFF	TGCGCCAGCAGCCCGAGGGCTTCGAACACTGAAGCTTTCTTT
TRBJ1-5	.	TRBV3-1	TRBD1	CASSHGPGTAWNQPQHF	TGTGCCAGCAGCCACGGACCCGGGACAGCTTGGAATCAGCCCCAGCATTTT
TRBJ2-5	.	TRBV5-1	.	CASSFTTGTQGETEYF	TGCGCCAGCAGCTTTACGACCGGGACCCAAGGAGAGACCGAGTACTTC
TRBJ2-1	.	TRBV2	TRBD1	CASSYQDRGLDEQFF	TGTGCCAGCAGTTACCAAGACAGGGGGCTCGATGAGCAGTTCTTC
TRBJ2-7	few	TRBV3-1	.	CASSQDRAGYSSYEQYF	TGTGCCAGCAGCCAAGATCGGGCCGGATATAGCTCCTACGAGCAGTACTTC
TRBJ1-3	.	TRBV2	.	CASRDQLGTGSGNTIYF	TGTGCCAGCAGAGACCAACTTGGGACGGGCTCTGGAAACACCATATATTTT
TRBJ2-3	many	TRBV9	TRBD2	CASSARTSGSDTQYF	TGTGCCAGCAGCGCAAGGACTAGTGGGTCAGATACGCAGTATTTT
TRBJ2-7	.	TRBV10-3	.	CAIKEGGSFFYEQYF	TGTGCCATCAAGGAAGGAGGGTCATTTTTCTACGAGCAGTACTTC
TRBJ2-5	.	TRBV6-1	TRBD2	CASSPATSGNWETQYF	TGTGCCAGCAGTCCCGCGACTAGCGGGAATTGGGAGACCCAGTACTTC
TRBJ2-4	many	TRBV6-2/TRBV6-3	.	CASKQGRKRAKNIQYF	TGTGCCAGCAAACAGGGTCGGAAAAGAGCCAAAAACATTCAGTACTTC
TRBJ2-7	many	TRBV28	.	CASSLGSAYEQYF	TGTGCCAGCAGTCTGGGATCGGCCTACGAGCAGTACTTC
TRBJ1-1	.	TRBV3-1	.	CASSQAFGNTEAFF	TGTGCCAGCAGCCAAGCGTTCGGGAACACTGAAGCTTTCTTT
TRBJ2-1	few	TRBV28	.	CASSLSTGVSYNEQFF	TGTGCCAGCAGTTTATCCACAGGAGTTTCCTACAATGAGCAGTTCTTC
TRBJ2-5	many	TRBV19	TRBD2	CASSIDRLAGLQETQYF	TGTGCCAGTAGTATAGATCGGCTAGCGGGCCTCCAAGAGACCCAGTACTTC
TRBJ2-1	many	TRBV29-1	.	CSVDLGRYSYNEQFF	TGCAGCGTTGATCTGGGGCGGTATTCTTACAATGAGCAGTTCTTC
TRBJ2-7	few	TRBV4-1	TRBD2	CASSQLTSGPYEQYF	TGCGCCAGCAGCCAACTGACTAGCGGTCCCTACGAGCAGTACTTC
TRBJ2-5	many	TRBV27	.	CASSLFMKGGETQYF	TGTGCCAGCAGTTTATTTATGAAGGGCGGGGAGACCCAGTACTTC
TRBJ2-4	many	TRBV28	TRBD1	CASSSWDRGFRGDIQYF	TGTGCCAGCAGTTCATGGGACAGGGGTTTCCGCGGTGACATTCAGTACTTC
TRBJ2-1	few	TRBV6-1	TRBD2	CASSPLGSGDYNEQFF	TGTGCCAGCAGTCCCCTGGGTAGCGGGGACTACAATGAGCAGTTCTTC
TRBJ1-6	few	TRBV12-3/TRBV12-4	.	CASSPGQLSYNSPLHF	TGTGCCAGCAGTCCCGGACAGCTCTCCTATAATTCACCCCTCCACTTT
TRBJ2-7	.	TRBV6-6	.	CASSYSAGNEQYF	TGTGCCAGCAGTTACTCCGCGGGGAACGAGCAGTACTTC
TRBJ2-1	.	TRBV4-3	.	CASISASNEQFF	TGCGCCAGCATATCTGCCTCCAATGAGCAGTTCTTC
TRBJ2-6	.	TRBV5-1	TRBD2	CASSLEASGRAGANVLTF	TGCGCCAGCAGCTTGGAAGCTAGCGGGAGGGCGGGGGCCAACGTCCTGACTTTC
TRBJ1-1	.	TRBV12-3/TRBV12-4	TRBD1	CASSLDRGTTEAFF	TGTGCCAGCAGTTTGGACAGGGGAACCACTGAAGCTTTCTTT
TRBJ2-7	many	TRBV7-2	TRBD2	CASRSSGSFDEQYF	TGTGCCAGCAGGTCAAGCGGGAGTTTCGACGAGCAGTACTTC
TRBJ2-7	many	TRBV20-1	.	CSAAPGLSSYEQYF	TGCAGTGCTGCCCCGGGACTCAGCTCCTACGAGCAGTACTTC
TRBJ1-1	few	TRBV27	.	CASSFTAGPEAFF	TGTGCCAGCAGTTTCACAGCCGGGCCTGAAGCTTTCTTT
TRBJ1-2	few	TRBV3-1	TRBD1	CASSPRQGRDGYTF	TGTGCCAGCAGCCCAAGACAGGGTAGGGATGGCTACACCTTC
TRBJ2-7	.	TRBV4-1	TRBD2	CASSQDRTSGSYEQYF	TGCGCCAGCAGCCAAGATCGTACTAGCGGGAGTTACGAGCAGTACTTC
TRBJ2-5	few	TRBV9	.	CASSVEGIRRETQYF	TGTGCCAGCAGCGTAGAAGGCATTAGGAGGGAGACCCAGTACTTC
TRBJ1-1	.	TRBV6-6	.	CASSYSYTGNTEAFF	TGTGCCAGCAGTTACTCTTACACAGGGAACACTGAAGCTTTCTTT
TRBJ2-1	.	TRBV6-2/TRBV6-3	.	CASSYGGSPLSEQFF	TGTGCCAGCAGTTACGGTGGGAGCCCTCTGAGCGAGCAGTTCTTC
TRBJ2-5	many	TRBV7-9	TRBD1	CASSLARTGAEETQYF	TGTGCCAGCAGCTTAGCAAGGACAGGGGCCGAAGAGACCCAGTACTTC
TRBJ2-1	few	TRBV28	.	CASSLSTVAADLYNEQFF	TGTGCCAGCAGTTTATCTACCGTGGCGGCCGATTTATACAATGAGCAGTTCTTC
TRBJ2-3	.	TRBV9	TRBD2	CASSVGIAGYSTDTQYF	TGTGCCAGCAGCGTCGGGATAGCGGGATATAGCACAGATACGCAGTATTTT
TRBJ2-3	few	TRBV2	TRBD2	CASTLAGSADTQYF	TGTGCCAGCACCCTAGCGGGGAGCGCAGATACGCAGTATTTT